These 24 T cell receptor beta chains were sequenced from one sample in a study of memory CD4+ T cells and cytomegalovirus serostatus. TCRdb keeps only in-frame clones here, not all; method: immunoSEQ multiplex PCR. The data contain tens of thousands of clones, roughly 77% of them singletons. The sort gate was single viable CD3+CD4+CD8-CD45RO+ cells for memory CD4+ T cells. The material sequenced was memory CD4+ T cells from blood. The receptor set was obtained from an adult in good health and CMV-seronegative.

V usage is TRBV6-1 and J usage is TRBJ1-1; possibly TRBD1 for D (5 bases). The CDR3 length is 13 residues. Trimming removed 5 bases from V and 8 bases from J, with 15 bases in between. Germline CDR1 is MNHNS and CDR2 is SASEGT. The CDR3 sequence is CASSSRVRPEAFF. In DNA form, the CDR3 reads TGTGCCAGCAGTTCCAGGGTTCGGCCCGAAGCTTTCTTT.

This clone is a singleton in its sample. The chain carries TRBV7-6 and TRBJ2-1; 8 bases match TRBD2. The trim removed 3 bases at V and 13 bases at J, leaving 8 bases unmatched. The CDR3 loop spans 13 amino acids. Germline assignment: CDR1 SGHVS and CDR2 FNYEAQ. DNA for the CDR3: TGTGCCAGCAGCTTGTCATCCGGGGGGGAACAGTTCTTC. It translates to CASSLSSGGEQFF.

This chain joins TRBV4-1 and TRBJ1-5; perhaps TRBD1 as D (5 bases). V lost 4 bases to trimming and J lost 7 bases, with 14 bases between them. There are 14 residues in the CDR3. The germline V gene encodes CDR1 MGHRA and CDR2 YSYEKL. This chain's CDR3 is CASSPDSVGQPQHF. CDR3 DNA sequence: TGCGCCAGCAGCCCAGACAGTGTAGGGCAGCCCCAGCATTTT.

The chain links TRBV7-2 to TRBJ1-2; D is ambiguous. Germline assignment: CDR1 SGHTA and CDR2 FQGNSA. The CDR3 has 13 amino acids. V was cut by 5 bases and J by 8 bases, with 15 bases left in between. The CDR3 coding sequence is TGTGCCAGCAGCCGCCAAAACACGGGAGGCTACACCTTC. Residues: CASSRQNTGGYTF.

This rearrangement joins TRBV12-5 to TRBJ1-1; D not resolved. V lost 6 bases, J lost 0 bases, and 14 bases lay in between. Germline V gives CDR1 LGHNT, CDR2 FRNRAP. The CDR3 length is 15 residues. The CDR3 spells CASGPPRGLNTEAFF. The CDR3 nucleotides are TGTGCTAGTGGCCCTCCGAGAGGACTGAACACTGAAGCTTTCTTT.

Comments on this clone: Other DNA sequences in this sample translate to the same CDR3. The rearrangement uses TRBV27 and TRBJ1-5; D remains ambiguous. The V gene lost 3 bases and the J gene lost 5 bases, with 5 bases spanning the gap. This CDR3 comprises 12 residues. Per the germline V gene, CDR1 is MNHEY and CDR2 is SMNVEV (reference sequence). CDR3 residues: CASSFLDQPQHF. The CDR3, as DNA: TGTGCCAGCAGTTTCTTGGATCAGCCCCAGCATTTT.

The chain carries TRBV4-2 and TRBJ1-1, with D unclear. Germline V CDR1 and CDR2: LGHNA, YNFKEQ. The V end was cut by 1 base, the J end by 3 bases, with 9 bases between. This CDR3 comprises 14 residues. CDR3 loop: CASSQGVSHTEAFF. CDR3 bases: TGTGCCAGCAGCCAAGGGGTATCTCACACTGAAGCTTTCTTT.

This chain connects TRBV6-1 to TRBJ1-5, with a weak D call TRBD1 (5 bases). V was pared by 9 bases and J by 7 bases, with 19 bases between. Germline loops: CDR1 MNHNS, CDR2 SASEGT. The CDR3 sequence is 14 residues long. DNA for the CDR3: TGTGCCAGTACCGACAGCCTCCTAGCCCAGCCCCAGCATTTT. It is translated as CASTDSLLAQPQHF.

The chain recombines TRBV19 with TRBJ1-1; D remains ambiguous. Germline V gene data show CDR1 as LNHDA and CDR2 as SQIVND (reference sequence). This CDR3 is built from 13 residues. V gave up 5 bases and J gave up 5 bases, with 12 bases separating them. The CDR3 here is CASSLPYETEAFF. CDR3 nucleotides: TGTGCCAGTAGTTTACCCTATGAAACTGAAGCTTTCTTT. Filled out from reference TRBV19 and TRBJ1-1, the complete variable domain reads DGGITQSPKYLFRKEGQNVTLSCEQNLNHDAMYWYRQDPGQGLRLIYYSQIVNDFQKGDIAEGYSVSREKKESFPLTVTSAQKNPTAFYLCASSLPYETEAFFGQGTRLTVV.

V usage is TRBV6-1 and J usage is TRBJ1-2, with D maybe TRBD1 (6 bases). There are 14 residues in the CDR3. CDR1 MNHNS and CDR2 SASEGT come from the germline V gene. V was clipped by 1 base and J by 8 bases, with 14 bases between them. In DNA form, the CDR3 reads TGTGCCAGCAGTGAAGAAACAGGGAGGCAAGGCTACACCTTC. This codes for CASSEETGRQGYTF.

The chain recombines TRBV18 with TRBJ2-1; 12 bases match TRBD2. This CDR3 region has 16 residues. Germline V gene data show CDR1 as KGHSH and CDR2 as LQKENI. Unmatched junction bases numbered 3, after V lost 0 bases and J lost 6 bases. The CDR3 nucleotides are TGTGCCAGCTCACCACCTTCACTAGCGGGGGGCAATGAGCAGTTCTTC. Translation: CASSPPSLAGGNEQFF. Based on the CDR3 plus reference TRBV18 and TRBJ2-1, the full variable domain is NAGVMQNPRHLVRRRGQEARLRCSPMKGHSHVYWYRQLPEEGLKFMVYLQKENIIDESGMPKERFSAEFPKEGPSILRIQQVVRGDSAAYFCASSPPSLAGGNEQFFGPGTRLTVL.

This clone occurred a few times. V gene TRBV7-2 combines with J gene TRBJ2-1; D assignment may be TRBD1 or TRBD2 (5 bases each). The CDR3 consists of 14 residues. Germline-derived CDR1 and CDR2 are SGHTA and FQGNSA. V was trimmed by 5 bases and J by 5 bases, leaving 13 bases between them. In DNA form, the CDR3 reads TGTGCCAGCAGCGGGGGTTATTGGAACAATGAGCAGTTCTTC. This encodes CASSGGYWNNEQFF.

The V and J genes are TRBV18 and TRBJ1-1; unclear D gene. V was clipped by 3 bases and J by 5 bases, with 10 bases between them. The germline V gene has CDR1 KGHSH and CDR2 LQKENI. The CDR3 is made up of 13 amino acids. The CDR3 DNA sequence: TGTGCCAGCTCACCTGACGCCGGGACTGAAGCTTTCTTT. This sequence encodes CASSPDAGTEAFF.

The genes are TRBV5-6 and TRBJ2-5, with 7 nucleotides matching TRBD2. Germline V CDR1 and CDR2: SGHDT, YYEEEE. This CDR3 has 19 residues. Unmatched junction bases numbered 20, after V lost 4 bases and J lost 2 bases. The CDR3 loop is CASSEMGPLARHLQETQYF. The CDR3 coding sequence is TGTGCCAGCAGCGAAATGGGCCCACTAGCGCGTCATTTACAAGAGACCCAGTACTTC.

This clone was observed once. The V gene is TRBV2, the J gene TRBJ1-5, with a possible D match to TRBD1 (6 bases). V was trimmed by 7 bases and J by 7 bases, leaving 14 bases between them. CDR1 and CDR2 (germline): SNHLY, FYNNEI. This CDR3 contains 13 residues. CDR3 sequence (DNA): TGTGCCAGCAATACAGGGCGGGAACAGCCCCAGCATTTT. This gives the protein CASNTGREQPQHF.

The J gene is TRBJ2-1, the V gene TRBV30; the D is unclear. Germline loops: CDR1 GTSNPN, CDR2 SVGIG (reference sequence). Trimming left V 4 bases short and J 0 bases short, with 13 bases between. The CDR3 extends over 15 amino acids. The CDR3, as DNA: TGTGCCTGGACTGCAGTTAGCAGCTCCTACAATGAGCAGTTCTTC. Translating gives CAWTAVSSSYNEQFF.

CDR3 bases: TGTGCCAGTAGTGCCTACAGGGTTAATTCACCCCTCCACTTT. Encoded protein: CASSAYRVNSPLHF. The rearrangement uses TRBV19 and TRBJ1-6; D might be TRBD1 (6 bases). V lost 5 bases and J 6 bases, leaving 11 bases between the germline ends. In germline, CDR1 is LNHDA, CDR2 SQIVND (reference sequence). The CDR3 spans 14 residues.

J is TRBJ1-3 and V is TRBV7-9; TRBD1 might be the D (6 bases). Per germline, CDR1 SEHNR and CDR2 FQNEAQ (reference sequence). CDR3 length: 16 amino acids. The V gene lost 0 bases and the J gene lost 2 bases, with 11 bases spanning the gap. CDR3 bases: TGTGCCAGCAGCTTAGCCCAAGGACAGACTGGAAACACCATATATTTT. This codes for CASSLAQGQTGNTIYF.

The chain joins TRBV19 to TRBJ2-1; D may be TRBD1 (5 bases). The V and J ends lost 2 bases and 7 bases respectively, with 21 bases between them. Germline V gives CDR1 LNHDA, CDR2 SQIVND (reference sequence). There are 17 residues in the CDR3. The CDR3: CASSISWYRRRANEQFF. DNA of the CDR3: TGTGCCAGTAGTATAAGTTGGTATCGTCGCAGGGCAAATGAGCAGTTCTTC.

This sequence joins TRBV7-2 and TRBJ2-1; TRBD2 aligns across 8 bases. Germline V gives CDR1 SGHTA, CDR2 FQGNSA. V dropped 5 bases and J dropped 9; count of bases not matched to a gene: 12. The CDR3 loop spans 15 amino acids. CDR3 coding DNA: TGTGCCAGCAGCGAGGGAGCGGGGGTTCACGGTGAGCAGTTCTTC. It encodes CASSEGAGVHGEQFF.

This clone is judged medium-sized. In nucleotides, the CDR3 is TGTGCCATCAGTGAGTCGGCAGGGGGCATAAGTCAGCCCCAGCATTTT. Its translation: CAISESAGGISQPQHF. V and J are TRBV10-3 and TRBJ1-5; 8 positions agree with TRBD1. The CDR3 covers 16 residues. With 0 bases clipped from V and 6 bases from J, the junction kept 7 bases outside the gene matches. CDR1 ENHRY and CDR2 SYGVKD come from the germline V gene.

The chain couples TRBV14 to TRBJ2-5; D possibly corresponds to TRBD1 (6 bases). The length of the CDR3 is 15 residues. The ends were cut back, 3 bases at V and 6 bases at J, with 17 bases in the middle. CDR1 and CDR2 (germline): SGHDN, FVKESK. CDR3 sequence (DNA): TGTGCCAGCAGCCACGGAACAGGGAGTTGGAAGACCCAGTACTTC. The encoded protein is CASSHGTGSWKTQYF.

The chain links TRBV5-1 to TRBJ2-7, with unresolved D. CDR1 is SGHRS and CDR2 is YFSETQ in the germline V gene. The CDR3 contains 15 residues. The ends were cut back, 4 bases at V and 1 base at J, with 15 bases in the middle. The CDR3 region is CASSPGWAGSYEQYF. DNA for the CDR3: TGCGCCAGCAGCCCCGGTTGGGCAGGTTCCTACGAGCAGTACTTC.

For this clone: Compared with germline, one end of the junction differs, possibly owing to a read error. This sequence joins TRBV27 and TRBJ2-7, with 12 nucleotides matching TRBD2. CDR3 length: 16 amino acids. Germline values: CDR1 MNHEY, CDR2 SMNVEV (reference sequence). The chain's CDR3 is CASSLSWTSGTYEQYF. In DNA form, the CDR3 reads TGTGCCAGCAGTCTATCCTGGACTAGCGGGACCTACGAGCAGTACTTC.